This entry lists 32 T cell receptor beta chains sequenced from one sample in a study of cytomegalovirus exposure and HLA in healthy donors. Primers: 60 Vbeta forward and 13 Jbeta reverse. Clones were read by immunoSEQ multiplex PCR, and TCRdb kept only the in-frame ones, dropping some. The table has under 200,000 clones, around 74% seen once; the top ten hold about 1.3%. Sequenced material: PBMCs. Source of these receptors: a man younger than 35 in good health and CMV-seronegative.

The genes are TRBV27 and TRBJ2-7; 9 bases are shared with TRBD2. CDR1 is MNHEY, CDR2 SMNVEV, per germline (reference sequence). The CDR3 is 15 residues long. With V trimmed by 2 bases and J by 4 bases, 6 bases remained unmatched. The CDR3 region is CASSLEAGGTYEQYF. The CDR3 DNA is TGTGCCAGCAGTTTAGAAGCGGGAGGAACATACGAGCAGTACTTC.

In DNA, the CDR3 is TGTGCCAGCAGCGCGGAGAACGAGCAGTACTTC. Translated: CASSAENEQYF. The genes are TRBV5-8 and TRBJ2-7; D ambiguous. V lost 4 bases and J lost 5, with 7 bases in between. The CDR3 runs 11 residues. CDR1 is SGHTS, CDR2 YDEGEE, per germline.

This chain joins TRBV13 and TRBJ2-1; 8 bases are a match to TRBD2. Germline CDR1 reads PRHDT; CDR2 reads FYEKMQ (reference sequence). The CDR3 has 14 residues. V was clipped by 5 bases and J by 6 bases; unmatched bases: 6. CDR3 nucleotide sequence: TGTGCCAGCAGCCCACGGACTAGCCTCAATGAGCAGTTCTTC. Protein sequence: CASSPRTSLNEQFF.

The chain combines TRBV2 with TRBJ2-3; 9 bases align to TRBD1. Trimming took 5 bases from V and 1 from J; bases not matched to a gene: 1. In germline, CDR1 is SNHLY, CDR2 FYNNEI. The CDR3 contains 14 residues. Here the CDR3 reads CASSTGGRTDTQYF. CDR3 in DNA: TGTGCCAGCAGTACAGGGGGCCGCACAGATACGCAGTATTTT.

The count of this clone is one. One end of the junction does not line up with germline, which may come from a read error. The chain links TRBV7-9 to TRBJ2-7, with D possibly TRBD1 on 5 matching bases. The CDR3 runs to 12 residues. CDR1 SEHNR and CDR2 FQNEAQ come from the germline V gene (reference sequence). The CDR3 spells CSSSPDSYEQYF. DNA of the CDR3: TGTTCCAGCAGCCCAGACAGCTACGAGCAGTACTTC.

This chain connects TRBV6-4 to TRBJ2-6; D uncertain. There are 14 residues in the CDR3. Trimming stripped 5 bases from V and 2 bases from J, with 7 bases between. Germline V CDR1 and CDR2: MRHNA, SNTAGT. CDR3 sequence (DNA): TGTGCCAGCAGTTACGACACTGGGGCCAACGTCCTGACTTTC. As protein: CASSYDTGANVLTF.

CDR3 DNA sequence: TGTGCCAGTAGCCAATCCATCAGGGAATCGGCCGGGGAGCTGTTTTTT. Translation gives CASSQSIRESAGELFF. The V gene is TRBV19, the J gene TRBJ2-2; a weak D match, TRBD1 (5 bases). V shed 6 bases and J shed 6 bases, with 20 bases lying between them. CDR3 length: 16 amino acids. Germline-derived CDR1 and CDR2 are LNHDA and SQIVND (reference sequence). Complete variable domain (other parts from reference TRBV19 and TRBJ2-2): DGGITQSPKYLFRKEGQNVTLSCEQNLNHDAMYWYRQDPGQGLRLIYYSQIVNDFQKGDIAEGYSVSREKKESFPLTVTSAQKNPTAFYLCASSQSIRESAGELFFGEGSRLTVL.

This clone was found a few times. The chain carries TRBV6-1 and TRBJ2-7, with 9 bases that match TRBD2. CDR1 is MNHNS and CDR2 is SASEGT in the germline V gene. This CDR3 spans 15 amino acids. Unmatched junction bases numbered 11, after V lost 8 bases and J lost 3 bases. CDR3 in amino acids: CASYPWLAGNYEQYF. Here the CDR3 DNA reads TGTGCCAGCTACCCATGGCTAGCGGGGAACTACGAGCAGTACTTC.

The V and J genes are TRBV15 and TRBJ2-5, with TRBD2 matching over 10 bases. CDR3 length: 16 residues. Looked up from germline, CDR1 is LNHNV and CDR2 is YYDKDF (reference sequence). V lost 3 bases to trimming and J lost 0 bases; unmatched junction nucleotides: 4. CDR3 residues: CATSSAAGGYQETQYF. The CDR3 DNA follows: TGTGCCACCAGCAGTGCAGCGGGAGGGTACCAAGAGACCCAGTACTTC.

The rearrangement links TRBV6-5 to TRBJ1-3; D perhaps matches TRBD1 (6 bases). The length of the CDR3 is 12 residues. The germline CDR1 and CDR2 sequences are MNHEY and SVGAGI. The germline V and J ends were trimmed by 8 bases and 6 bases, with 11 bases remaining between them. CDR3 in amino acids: CASLGTPNTIYF. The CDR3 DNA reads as TGTGCCAGCCTTGGGACACCAAACACCATATATTTT.

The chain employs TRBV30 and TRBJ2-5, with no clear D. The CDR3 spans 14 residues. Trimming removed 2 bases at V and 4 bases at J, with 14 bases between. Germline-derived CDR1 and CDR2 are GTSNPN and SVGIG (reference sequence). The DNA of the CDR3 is TGTGCCTGGAGTCCTCTGGGCTTAAGAGAGACCCAGTACTTC. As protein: CAWSPLGLRETQYF.

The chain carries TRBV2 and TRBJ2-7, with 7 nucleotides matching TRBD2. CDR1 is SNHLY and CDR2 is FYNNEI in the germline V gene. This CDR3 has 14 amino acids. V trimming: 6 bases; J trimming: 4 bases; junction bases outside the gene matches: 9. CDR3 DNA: TGTGCCAGCAGGGCTACTAGCGTAGCATACGAGCAGTACTTC. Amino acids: CASRATSVAYEQYF.

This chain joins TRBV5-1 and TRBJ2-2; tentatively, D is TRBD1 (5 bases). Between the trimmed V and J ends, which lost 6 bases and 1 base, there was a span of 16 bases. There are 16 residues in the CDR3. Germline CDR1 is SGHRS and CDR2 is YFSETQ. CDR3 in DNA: TGCGCCAGCACAGGGCTCTTACCCCTGAACACCGGGGAGCTGTTTTTT. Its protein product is CASTGLLPLNTGELFF.

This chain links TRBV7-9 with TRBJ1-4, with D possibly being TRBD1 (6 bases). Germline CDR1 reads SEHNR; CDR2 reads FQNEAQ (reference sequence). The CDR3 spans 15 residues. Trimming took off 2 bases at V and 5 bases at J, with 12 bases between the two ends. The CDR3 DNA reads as TGTGCCAGCAGCTTAAGACAGGAACCAAATGAAAAACTGTTTTTT. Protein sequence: CASSLRQEPNEKLFF.

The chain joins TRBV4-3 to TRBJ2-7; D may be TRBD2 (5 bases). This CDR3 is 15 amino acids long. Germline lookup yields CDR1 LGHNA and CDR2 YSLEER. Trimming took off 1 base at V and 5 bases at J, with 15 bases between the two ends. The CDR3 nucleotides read TGCGCCAGCAGCCAAGTTTGGAGGTTTGGCGACGAGCAGTACTTC. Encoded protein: CASSQVWRFGDEQYF.

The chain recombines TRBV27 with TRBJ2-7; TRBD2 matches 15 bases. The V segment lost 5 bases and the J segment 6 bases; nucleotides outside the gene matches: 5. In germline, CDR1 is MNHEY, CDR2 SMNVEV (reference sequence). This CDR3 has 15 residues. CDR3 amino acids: CASSPGLAGGSEQYF. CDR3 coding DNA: TGTGCCAGCAGTCCCGGACTAGCGGGAGGGAGCGAGCAGTACTTC.

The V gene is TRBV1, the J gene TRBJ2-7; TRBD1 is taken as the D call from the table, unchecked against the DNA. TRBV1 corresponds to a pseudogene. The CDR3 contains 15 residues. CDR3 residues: CTSRLRATVFYEQYF. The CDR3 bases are TGCACCAGCAGACTCCGAGCGACAGTTTTCTACGAGCAGTACTTC.

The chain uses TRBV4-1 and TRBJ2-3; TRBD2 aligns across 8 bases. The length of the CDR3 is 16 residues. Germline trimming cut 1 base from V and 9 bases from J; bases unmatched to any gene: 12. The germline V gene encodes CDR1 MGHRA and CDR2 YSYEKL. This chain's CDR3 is CASSQGTREGLGTQYF. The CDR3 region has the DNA TGCGCCAGCAGCCAAGGTACCCGGGAGGGCCTAGGGACGCAGTATTTT.

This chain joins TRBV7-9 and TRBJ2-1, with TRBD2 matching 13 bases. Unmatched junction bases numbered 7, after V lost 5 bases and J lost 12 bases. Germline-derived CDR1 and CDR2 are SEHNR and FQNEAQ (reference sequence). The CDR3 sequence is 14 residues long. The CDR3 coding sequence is TGTGCCAGCAGCCCCCGACTAGCGGGAGGTCGGCAGTTCTTC. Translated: CASSPRLAGGRQFF.

The CDR3 region is CASSFYSGGETQYF. The CDR3 region has the DNA TGTGCCAGCAGCTTCTATTCGGGGGGCGAGACCCAGTACTTC. The J gene is TRBJ2-5, the V gene TRBV7-9; D may be TRBD2 (7 bases). V was shortened by 3 bases and J by 5 bases, with 13 bases between the two germline ends. Germline V lookup: CDR1 SEHNR, CDR2 FQNEAQ (reference sequence). The CDR3 spans 14 residues. Variable domain in full (rest from reference TRBV7-9 and TRBJ2-5): DTGVSQNPRHKITKRGQNVTFRCDPISEHNRLYWYRQTLGQGPEFLTYFQNEAQLEKSRLLSDRFSAERPKGSFSTLEIQRTEQGDSAMYLCASSFYSGGETQYFGPGTRLLVL.

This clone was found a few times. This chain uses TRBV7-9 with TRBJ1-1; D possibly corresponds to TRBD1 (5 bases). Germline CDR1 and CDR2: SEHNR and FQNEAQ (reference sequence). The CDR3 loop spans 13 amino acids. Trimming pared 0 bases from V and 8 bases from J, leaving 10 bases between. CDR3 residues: CASSLARGSEAFF. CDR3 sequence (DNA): TGTGCCAGCAGCTTAGCGCGGGGCAGCGAAGCTTTCTTT.

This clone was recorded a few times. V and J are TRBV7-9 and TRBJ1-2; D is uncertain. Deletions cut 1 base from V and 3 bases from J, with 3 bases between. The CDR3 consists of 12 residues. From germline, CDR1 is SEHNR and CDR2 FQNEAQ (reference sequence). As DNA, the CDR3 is TGTGCCAGCAGCTTAGGGCACTATGGCTACACCTTC. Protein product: CASSLGHYGYTF.

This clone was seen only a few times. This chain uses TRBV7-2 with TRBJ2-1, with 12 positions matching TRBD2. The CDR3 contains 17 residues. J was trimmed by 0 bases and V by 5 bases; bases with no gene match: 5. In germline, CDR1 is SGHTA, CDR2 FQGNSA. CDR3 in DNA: TGTGCCAGCAGCCCGGGACTAGCGGGTAGCTCCTACAATGAGCAGTTCTTC. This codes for CASSPGLAGSSYNEQFF. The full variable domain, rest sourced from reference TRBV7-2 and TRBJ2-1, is GAGVSQSPSNKVTEKGKDVELRCDPISGHTALYWYRQSLGQGLEFLIYFQGNSAPDKSGLPSDRFSAERTGGSVSTLTIQRTQQEDSAVYLCASSPGLAGSSYNEQFFGPGTRLTVL.

CDR3 protein: CASRISTGGDTQYF. Here the CDR3 DNA reads TGTGCCAGCAGAATAAGTACGGGAGGGGATACGCAGTATTTT. This chain uses TRBV7-8 with TRBJ2-3, with 8 positions matching TRBD2. The germline CDR1 and CDR2 sequences are SGHVS and FQNEAQ. The CDR3 extends over 14 amino acids. After removal of 6 bases from V and 6 bases from J, the junction contained 8 bases not matched to a gene.

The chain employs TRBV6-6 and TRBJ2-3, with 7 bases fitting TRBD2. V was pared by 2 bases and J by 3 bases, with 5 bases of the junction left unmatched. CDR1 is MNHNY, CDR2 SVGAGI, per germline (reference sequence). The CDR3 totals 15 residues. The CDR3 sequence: CASSYGGEGTDTQYF. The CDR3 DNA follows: TGTGCCAGCAGTTACGGGGGGGAAGGTACAGATACGCAGTATTTT.

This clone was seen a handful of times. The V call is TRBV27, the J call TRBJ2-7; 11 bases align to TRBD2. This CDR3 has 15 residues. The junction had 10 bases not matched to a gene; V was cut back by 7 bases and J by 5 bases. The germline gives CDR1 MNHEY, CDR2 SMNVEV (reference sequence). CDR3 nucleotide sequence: TGTGCCAGCACCGACGGGACTAGCGGTTCACACGAGCAGTACTTC. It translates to CASTDGTSGSHEQYF.

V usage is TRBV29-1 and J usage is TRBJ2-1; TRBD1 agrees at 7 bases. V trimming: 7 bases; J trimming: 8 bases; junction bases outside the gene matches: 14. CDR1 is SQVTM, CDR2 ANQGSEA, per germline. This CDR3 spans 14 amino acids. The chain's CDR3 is CSAQQGLMGDEQFF. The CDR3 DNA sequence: TGCAGCGCCCAACAGGGGTTGATGGGCGATGAGCAGTTCTTC.

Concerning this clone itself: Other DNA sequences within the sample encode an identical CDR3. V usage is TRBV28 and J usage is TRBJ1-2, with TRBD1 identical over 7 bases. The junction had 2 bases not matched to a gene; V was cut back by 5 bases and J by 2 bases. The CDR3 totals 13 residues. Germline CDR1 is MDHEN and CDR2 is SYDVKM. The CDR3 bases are TGTGCCAGCAGTCTGGGACAGAACTATGGCTACACCTTC. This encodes CASSLGQNYGYTF.

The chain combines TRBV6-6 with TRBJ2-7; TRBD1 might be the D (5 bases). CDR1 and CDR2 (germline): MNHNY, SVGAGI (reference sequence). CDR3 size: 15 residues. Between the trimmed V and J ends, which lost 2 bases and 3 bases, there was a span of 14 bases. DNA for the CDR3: TGTGCCAGCAGTTACCCCCCCAGGGCCGTCTACGAGCAGTACTTC. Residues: CASSYPPRAVYEQYF.

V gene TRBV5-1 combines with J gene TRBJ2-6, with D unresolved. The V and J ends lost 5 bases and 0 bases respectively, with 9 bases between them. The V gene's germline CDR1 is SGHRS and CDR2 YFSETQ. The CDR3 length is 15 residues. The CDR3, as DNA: TGCGCCAGCAGACCCTATAGCTCTGGGGCCAACGTCCTGACTTTC. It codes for CASRPYSSGANVLTF. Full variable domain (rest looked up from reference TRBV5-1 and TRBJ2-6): KAGVTQTPRYLIKTRGQQVTLSCSPISGHRSVSWYQQTPGQGLQFLFEYFSETQRNKGNFPGRFSGRQFSNSRSEMNVSTLELGDSALYLCASRPYSSGANVLTFGAGSRLTVL.

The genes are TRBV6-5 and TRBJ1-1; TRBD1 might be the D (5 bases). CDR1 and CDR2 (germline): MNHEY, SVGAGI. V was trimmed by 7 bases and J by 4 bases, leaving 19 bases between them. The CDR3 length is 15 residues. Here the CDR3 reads CASTRVGGLGTEAFF. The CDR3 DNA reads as TGTGCCAGCACCAGGGTCGGGGGATTGGGCACTGAAGCTTTCTTT.

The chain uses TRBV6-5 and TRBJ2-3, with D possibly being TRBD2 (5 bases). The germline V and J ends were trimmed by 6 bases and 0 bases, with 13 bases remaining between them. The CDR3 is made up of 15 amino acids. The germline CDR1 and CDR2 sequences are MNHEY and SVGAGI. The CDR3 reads CASSTSGTSTDTQYF. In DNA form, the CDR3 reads TGTGCCAGCAGCACCAGCGGAACAAGCACAGATACGCAGTATTTT.